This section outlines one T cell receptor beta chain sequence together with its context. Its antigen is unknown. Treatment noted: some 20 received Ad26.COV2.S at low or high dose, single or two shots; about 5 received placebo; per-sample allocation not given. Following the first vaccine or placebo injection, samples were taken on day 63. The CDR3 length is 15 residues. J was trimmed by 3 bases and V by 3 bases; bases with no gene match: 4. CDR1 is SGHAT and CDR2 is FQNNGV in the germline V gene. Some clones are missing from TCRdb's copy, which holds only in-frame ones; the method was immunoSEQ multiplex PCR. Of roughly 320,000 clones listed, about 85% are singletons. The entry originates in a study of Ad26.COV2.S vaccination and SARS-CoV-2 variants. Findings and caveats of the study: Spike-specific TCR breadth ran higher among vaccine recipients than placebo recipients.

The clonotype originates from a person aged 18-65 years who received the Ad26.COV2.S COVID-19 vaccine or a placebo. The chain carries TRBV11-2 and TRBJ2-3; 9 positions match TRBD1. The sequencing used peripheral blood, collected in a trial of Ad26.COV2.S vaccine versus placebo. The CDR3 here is CASSLAGTGTDTQYF. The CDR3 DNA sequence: TGTGCCAGCAGCTTGGCCGGGACAGGGACAGATACGCAGTATTTT.